This T cell receptor (beta chain) came from a study of breast tumors, draining lymph nodes, adjacent tissues. Axillary draining lymph nodes of breast cancer patients supplied the node samples. This clonotype has a count of ten or more. CDR3 size: 15 residues. With 1 base removed from V and 8 bases from J, the gap between germline ends came to 15 bases. Germline V gene data show CDR1 as SGHAT and CDR2 as FQDESV (reference sequence). One entry per CDR3 protein results from TCRdb running MiXCR on the multiplex PCR reads. Altogether over 150,000 distinct CDR3 sequences are present, 25% to 40% being singletons, with the ten largest covering 3.5% to 4.5%.

The sample was axillary lymph node tissue. The sequence derives from a female donor with breast cancer. Some clones in this sample may be carry-over from other donors' samples. V gene TRBV11-1 combines with J gene TRBJ2-1; the D gene is possibly TRBD2 (6 bases). The CDR3 nucleotides are TGTGCCAGCAGCTTAGTTGGACTATACCCAGATGAGCAGTTCTTC. Its translation: CASSLVGLYPDEQFF.